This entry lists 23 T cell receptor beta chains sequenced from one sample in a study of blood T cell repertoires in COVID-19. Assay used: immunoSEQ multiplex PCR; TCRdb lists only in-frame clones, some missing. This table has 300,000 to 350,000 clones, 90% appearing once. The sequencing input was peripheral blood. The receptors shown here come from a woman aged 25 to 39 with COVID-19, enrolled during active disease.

CDR3 residues: CAVAREPSSYNEQFF. DNA for the CDR3: TGTGCGGTCGCCCGGGAACCTTCCTCCTACAATGAGCAGTTCTTC. V gene TRBV19 combines with J gene TRBJ2-1; possibly TRBD2 for D (5 bases). The germline CDR1 and CDR2 sequences are LNHDA and SQIVND (reference sequence). This CDR3 spans 15 amino acids.

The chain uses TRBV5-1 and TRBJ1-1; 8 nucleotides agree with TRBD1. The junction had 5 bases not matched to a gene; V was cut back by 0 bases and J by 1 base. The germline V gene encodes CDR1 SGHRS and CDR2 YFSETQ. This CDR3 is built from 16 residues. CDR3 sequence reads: CASSLGPGGRNTEAFF. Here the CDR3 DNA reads TGCGCCAGCAGCTTGGGACCAGGGGGCAGGAACACTGAAGCTTTCTTT.

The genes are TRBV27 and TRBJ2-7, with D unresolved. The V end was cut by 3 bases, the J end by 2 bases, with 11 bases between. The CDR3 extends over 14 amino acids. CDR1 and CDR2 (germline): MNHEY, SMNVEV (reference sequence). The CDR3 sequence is CASSFRQTTYEQYF. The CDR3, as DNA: TGTGCCAGCAGTTTTCGACAAACAACCTACGAGCAGTACTTC.

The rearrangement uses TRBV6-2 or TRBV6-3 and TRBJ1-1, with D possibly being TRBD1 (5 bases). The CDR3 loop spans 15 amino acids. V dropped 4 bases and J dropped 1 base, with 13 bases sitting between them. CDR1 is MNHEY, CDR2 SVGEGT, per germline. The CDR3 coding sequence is TGTGCCAGCAGTTTATCCCCCAGGGCGAACACTGAAGCTTTCTTT. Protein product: CASSLSPRANTEAFF.

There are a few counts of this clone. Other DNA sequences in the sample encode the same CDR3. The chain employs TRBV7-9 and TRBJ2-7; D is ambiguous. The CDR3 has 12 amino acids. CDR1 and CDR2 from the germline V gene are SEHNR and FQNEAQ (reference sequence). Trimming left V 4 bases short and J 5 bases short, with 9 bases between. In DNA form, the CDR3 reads TGTGCCAGCAGCTCCCTCGCTAACGAGCAGTACTTC. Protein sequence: CASSSLANEQYF.

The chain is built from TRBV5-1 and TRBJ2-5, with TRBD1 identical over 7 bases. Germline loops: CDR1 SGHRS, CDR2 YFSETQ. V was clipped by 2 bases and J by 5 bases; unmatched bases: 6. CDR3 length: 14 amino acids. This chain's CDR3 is CASSFEGARETQYF. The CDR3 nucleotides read TGCGCCAGCAGCTTTGAGGGGGCGAGGGAGACCCAGTACTTC.

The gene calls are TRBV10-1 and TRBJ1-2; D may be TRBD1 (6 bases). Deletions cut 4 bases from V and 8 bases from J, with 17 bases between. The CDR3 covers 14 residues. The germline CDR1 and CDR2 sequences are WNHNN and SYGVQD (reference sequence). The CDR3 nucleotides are TGCGCCAGCAGTGGTGGGGGCCCGGAGGAGGGCTACACCTTC. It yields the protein CASSGGGPEEGYTF.

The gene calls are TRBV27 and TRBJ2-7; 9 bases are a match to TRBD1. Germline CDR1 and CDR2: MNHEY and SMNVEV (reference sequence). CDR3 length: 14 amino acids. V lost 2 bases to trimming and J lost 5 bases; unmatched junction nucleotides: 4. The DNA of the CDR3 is TGTGCCAGCAGTTTAGGGACAGGGATCCACGAGCAGTACTTC. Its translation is CASSLGTGIHEQYF.

CDR3 region: CASSLSSTGELFF. In DNA form, the CDR3 reads TGTGCCAGCAGCTTAAGTAGTACCGGGGAGCTGTTTTTT. The chain combines TRBV7-3 with TRBJ2-2; D unresolved. Germline V gene data show CDR1 as SGHTA and CDR2 as FQGTGA. Trimming stripped 1 base from V and 5 bases from J, with 5 bases between. This CDR3 is built from 13 residues.

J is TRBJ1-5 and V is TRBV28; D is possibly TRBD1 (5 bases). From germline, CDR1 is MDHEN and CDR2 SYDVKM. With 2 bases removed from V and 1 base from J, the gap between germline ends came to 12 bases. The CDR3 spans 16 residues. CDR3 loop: CASSLVAGWSNQPQHF. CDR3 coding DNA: TGTGCCAGCAGTTTAGTTGCAGGGTGGAGCAATCAGCCCCAGCATTTT.

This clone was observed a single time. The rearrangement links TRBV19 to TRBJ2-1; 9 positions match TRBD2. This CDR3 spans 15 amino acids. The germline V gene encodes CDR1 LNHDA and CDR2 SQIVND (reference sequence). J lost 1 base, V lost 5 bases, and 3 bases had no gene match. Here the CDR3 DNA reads TGTGCCAGTAGTCCAGCGGGAGGTTCCTACAATGAGCAGTTCTTC. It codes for CASSPAGGSYNEQFF.

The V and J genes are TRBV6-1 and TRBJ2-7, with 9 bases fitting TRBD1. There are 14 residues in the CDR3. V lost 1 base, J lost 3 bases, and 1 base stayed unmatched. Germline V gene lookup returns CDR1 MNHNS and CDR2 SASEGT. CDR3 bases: TGTGCCAGCAGTGAAGGGGGACAGGGCTACGAGCAGTACTTC. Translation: CASSEGGQGYEQYF.

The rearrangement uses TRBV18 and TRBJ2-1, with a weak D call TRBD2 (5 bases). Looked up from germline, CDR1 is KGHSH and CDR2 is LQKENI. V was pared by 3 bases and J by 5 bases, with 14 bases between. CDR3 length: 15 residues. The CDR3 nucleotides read TGTGCCAGCTCACCGGGCGGGTGGAGACACAATGAGCAGTTCTTC. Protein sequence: CASSPGGWRHNEQFF. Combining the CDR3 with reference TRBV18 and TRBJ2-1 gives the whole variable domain NAGVMQNPRHLVRRRGQEARLRCSPMKGHSHVYWYRQLPEEGLKFMVYLQKENIIDESGMPKERFSAEFPKEGPSILRIQQVVRGDSAAYFCASSPGGWRHNEQFFGPGTRLTVL.

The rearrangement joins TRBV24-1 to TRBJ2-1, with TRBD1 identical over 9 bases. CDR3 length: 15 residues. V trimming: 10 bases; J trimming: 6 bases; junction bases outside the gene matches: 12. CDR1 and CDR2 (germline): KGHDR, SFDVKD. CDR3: CATSGGGDRANEQFF. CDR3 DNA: TGTGCCACATCCGGAGGGGGGGACAGGGCCAATGAGCAGTTCTTC.

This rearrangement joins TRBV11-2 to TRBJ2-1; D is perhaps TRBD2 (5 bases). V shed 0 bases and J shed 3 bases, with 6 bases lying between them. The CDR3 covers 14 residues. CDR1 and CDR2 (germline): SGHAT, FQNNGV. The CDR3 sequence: CASSLDGDYNEQFF. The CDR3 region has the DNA TGTGCCAGCAGCTTAGACGGGGACTACAATGAGCAGTTCTTC. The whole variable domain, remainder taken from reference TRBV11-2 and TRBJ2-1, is EAGVAQSPRYKIIEKRQSVAFWCNPISGHATLYWYQQILGQGPKLLIQFQNNGVVDDSQLPKDRFSAERLKGVDSTLKIQPAKLEDSAVYLCASSLDGDYNEQFFGPGTRLTVL.

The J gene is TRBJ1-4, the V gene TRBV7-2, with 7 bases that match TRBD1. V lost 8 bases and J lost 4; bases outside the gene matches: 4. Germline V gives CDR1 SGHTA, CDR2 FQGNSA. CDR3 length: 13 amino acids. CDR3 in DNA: TGTGCCAGCGGGACAGCCATTAATGAAAAACTGTTTTTT. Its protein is CASGTAINEKLFF.

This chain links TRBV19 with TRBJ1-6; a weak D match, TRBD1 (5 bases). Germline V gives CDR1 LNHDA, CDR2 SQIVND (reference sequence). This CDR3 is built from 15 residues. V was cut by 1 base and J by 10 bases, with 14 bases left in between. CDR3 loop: CASSIGPQAESPLHF. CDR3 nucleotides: TGTGCCAGTAGTATAGGACCACAGGCCGAATCACCCCTCCACTTT.

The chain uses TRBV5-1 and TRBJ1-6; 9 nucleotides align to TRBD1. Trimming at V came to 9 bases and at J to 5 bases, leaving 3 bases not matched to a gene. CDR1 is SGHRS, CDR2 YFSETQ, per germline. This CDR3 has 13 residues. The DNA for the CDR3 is TGCGCCACCAGGACAGGGGATAATTCACCCCTCCACTTT. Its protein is CATRTGDNSPLHF.

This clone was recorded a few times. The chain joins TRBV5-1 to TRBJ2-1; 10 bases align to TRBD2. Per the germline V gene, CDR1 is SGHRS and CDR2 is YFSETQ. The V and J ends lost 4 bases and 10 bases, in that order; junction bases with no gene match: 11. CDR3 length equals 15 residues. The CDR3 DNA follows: TGCGCCAGCAGCGGAAGCGGGAGGGCCGGGCACGAGCAGTTCTTC. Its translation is CASSGSGRAGHEQFF.

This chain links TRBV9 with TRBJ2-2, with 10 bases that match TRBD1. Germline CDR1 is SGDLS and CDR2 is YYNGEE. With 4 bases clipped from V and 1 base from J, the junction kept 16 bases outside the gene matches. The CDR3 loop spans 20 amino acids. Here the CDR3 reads CASSSTPGQGIGGNTGELFF. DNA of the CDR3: TGTGCCAGCAGCTCTACCCCGGGACAGGGGATCGGCGGGAACACCGGGGAGCTGTTTTTT. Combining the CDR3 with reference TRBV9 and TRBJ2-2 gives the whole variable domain DSGVTQTPKHLITATGQRVTLRCSPRSGDLSVYWYQQSLDQGLQFLIQYYNGEERAKGNILERFSAQQFPDLHSELNLSSLELGDSALYFCASSSTPGQGIGGNTGELFFGEGSRLTVL.

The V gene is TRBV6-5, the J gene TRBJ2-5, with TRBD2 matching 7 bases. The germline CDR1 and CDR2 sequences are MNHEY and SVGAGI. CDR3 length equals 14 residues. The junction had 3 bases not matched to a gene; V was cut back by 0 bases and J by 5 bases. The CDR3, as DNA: TGTGCCAGCAGTTACTCGCGGGGGTGGGAGACCCAGTACTTC. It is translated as CASSYSRGWETQYF.

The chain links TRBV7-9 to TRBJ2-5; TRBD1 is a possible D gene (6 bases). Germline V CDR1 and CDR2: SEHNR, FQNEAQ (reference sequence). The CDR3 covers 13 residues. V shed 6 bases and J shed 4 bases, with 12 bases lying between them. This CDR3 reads CASSSEQGETQYF. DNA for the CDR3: TGTGCCAGCAGTTCCGAACAGGGAGAGACCCAGTACTTC. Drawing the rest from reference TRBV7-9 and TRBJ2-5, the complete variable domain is DTGVSQNPRHKITKRGQNVTFRCDPISEHNRLYWYRQTLGQGPEFLTYFQNEAQLEKSRLLSDRFSAERPKGSFSTLEIQRTEQGDSAMYLCASSSEQGETQYFGPGTRLLVL.

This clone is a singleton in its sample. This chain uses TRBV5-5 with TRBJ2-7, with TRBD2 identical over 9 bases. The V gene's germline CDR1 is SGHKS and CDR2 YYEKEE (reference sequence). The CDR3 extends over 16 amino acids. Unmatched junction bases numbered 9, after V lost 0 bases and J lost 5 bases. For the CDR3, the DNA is TGTGCCAGCAGCTTGGCATTTAGCGGGAGTAAAGACGAGCAGTACTTC. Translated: CASSLAFSGSKDEQYF.